Each of the 6 T cell receptor beta chains below was sequenced from the same sample in a study of T cells in Graves' hyperthyroidism and ophthalmopathy. TCR beta CDR3 sequences were amplified from RNA transcripts. In the first-round RT-PCR of the TCR CDR3, the HTBI primer set was used. TCRdb called the multiplex PCR reads again in MiXCR, with one record for every CDR3 protein. The table has about half a million distinct CDR3 sequences, around 21% seen once. The sample taken for sequencing was blood. The origin of the receptors is a man between 18 and 35 years old with Graves' hyperthyroidism.

The sample holds many counts of this clonotype. V and J are TRBV2 and TRBJ1-5; D may be TRBD1 (5 bases). The germline CDR1 and CDR2 sequences are SNHLY and FYNNEI. The CDR3 totals 14 residues. V was clipped by 2 bases and J by 6 bases, with 11 bases between them. The CDR3 DNA reads as TGTGCCAGCAGTGAAAGGGCAGGGCCTCAGCCCCAGCATTTT. This gives the protein CASSERAGPQPQHF.

This clonotype was seen ten or more times. The rearrangement links TRBV7-9 to TRBJ1-2; D gene unclear. CDR1 SEHNR and CDR2 FQNEAQ come from the germline V gene (reference sequence). The CDR3 totals 15 residues. V dropped 4 bases and J dropped 3 bases, with 15 bases sitting between them. The DNA for the CDR3 is TGTGCCAGCAGCTCTACAATGGGCGGGGACTATGGCTACACCTTC. Amino acids: CASSSTMGGDYGYTF.

On this clonotype itself: Since the CDR3 does not end with the conserved phenylalanine or tryptophan, this likely comes from a read error. Written as DNA, the CDR3 is TGCAGTGCTGAAAAAGAACTGAACACTGAAGCTTTCGTT. It translates to CSAEKELNTEAFV. The chain combines TRBV20-1 with TRBJ1-1; D uncertain. Germline values: CDR1 DFQATT, CDR2 SNEGSKA (reference sequence). The V end was cut by 5 bases, the J end by 0 bases, with 10 bases between. CDR3 length: 13 residues.

This clonotype was seen repeatedly, ten times or more. The V call is TRBV6-5, the J call TRBJ2-7; 8 bases align to TRBD1. Germline V gene sequence: CDR1 MNHEY, CDR2 SVGAGI. This CDR3 comprises 14 residues. Trimming at V came to 0 bases and at J to 6 bases, leaving 4 bases not matched to a gene. The CDR3 region is CASSYSARGPEQYF. CDR3 bases: TGTGCCAGCAGTTACTCGGCCAGGGGGCCCGAGCAGTACTTC.

This clonotype was detected ten times or more. DNA of the CDR3: TGTGCCAGCAGTTTACAGGGGGCGTTTGGAAACACCATATATTTT. Protein: CASSLQGAFGNTIYF. The gene calls are TRBV27 and TRBJ1-3, with 8 bases that match TRBD1. Germline V CDR1 and CDR2: MNHEY, SMNVEV (reference sequence). Losses at the gene ends were 2 bases for V and 3 bases for J; bases not matched to a gene: 3. This CDR3 comprises 15 residues.

Worth noting for this clonotype: Because the CDR3 is missing its conserved closing phenylalanine or tryptophan, this is likely a read error. This chain uses TRBV12-3 or TRBV12-4 with TRBJ1-5; 11 nucleotides line up with TRBD1. The CDR3 contains 13 residues. V lost 8 bases and J lost 6; bases outside the gene matches: 3. CDR3 in DNA: TGTGCCAGCGCCGGGACAGGGGGTCAGCCCCAGCATTCT. It yields the protein CASAGTGGQPQHS.